The 21 T cell receptor beta chains presented below share a single source sample, sequenced in a study of CD8+CD57+ T cells in acquired aplastic anemia. Patients chosen for sequencing had shown CD8+CD57+ cell expansion by flow cytometry. For CDR3 and TCR beta VDJ profiling, genomic DNA was the template used. TCRdb processed the reads anew with MiXCR; each CDR3 protein has one entry. The repertoire holds about 160,000 distinct CDR3 sequences, with more than 40% as singletons. Sequencing was carried out using sorted CD4+, CD8+, or CD8+CD57+ T cells (not recorded which) from PBMCs. The receptors come from a human donor with aplastic anemia.

The CDR3 bases are TGCGCCAGCAGCTTGAGTGAGGAGACCCAGTACTTC. Translated: CASSLSEETQYF. The chain recombines TRBV5-1 with TRBJ2-5; D gene unclear. Germline V gene data show CDR1 as SGHRS and CDR2 as YFSETQ. This CDR3 region has 12 residues. V lost 1 base and J lost 5, with 6 bases in between.

The rearrangement links TRBV10-3 to TRBJ2-1; TRBD2 agrees at 10 bases. Trimming removed 4 bases from V and 6 bases from J; junction bases left unmatched: 3. The CDR3 is 14 amino acids. Per germline, CDR1 ENHRY and CDR2 SYGVKD. The CDR3 region has the DNA TGTGCCATCAGTGTATCTAGCGGGGGCAATGAGCAGTTCTTC. This encodes CAISVSSGGNEQFF.

The chain has TRBV9 and TRBJ2-7, with D tentatively TRBD1 (7 bases). The CDR3 is made up of 15 amino acids. The germline V gene encodes CDR1 SGDLS and CDR2 YYNGEE. Between the trimmed V and J ends, which lost 4 bases and 3 bases, there was a span of 17 bases. The CDR3 DNA follows: TGTGCCAGCAGCTCGGGGGACAGCTCTAGCTACGAGCAGTACTTC. It is translated as CASSSGDSSSYEQYF.

This clonotype came up a few times. This chain links TRBV6-2 or TRBV6-3 with TRBJ2-1; 10 bases agree with TRBD1. V shed 6 bases, J shed 8 bases, and the junction held 10 bases outside the gene matches. The V gene's germline CDR1 is MNHEY and CDR2 SVGEGT. This CDR3 region has 15 residues. The CDR3 reads CASRPRGQGTDEQFF. As DNA, the CDR3 is TGTGCCAGCAGGCCCAGGGGACAGGGGACCGATGAGCAGTTCTTC.

This clonotype was counted a few times. The chain carries TRBV5-5 and TRBJ2-1, with 10 bases matching TRBD2. The junction had 7 bases not matched to a gene; V was cut back by 4 bases and J by 0 bases. CDR1 is SGHKS, CDR2 YYEKEE, per germline (reference sequence). The CDR3 runs to 17 residues. This CDR3 is CASSAYTSGVSYNEQFF. The CDR3 DNA sequence: TGTGCCAGCAGCGCATATACTAGCGGGGTCTCCTACAATGAGCAGTTCTTC.

This chain uses TRBV29-1 with TRBJ2-3; the D gene is possibly TRBD2 (6 bases). Between the trimmed V and J ends, which lost 0 bases and 2 bases, there was a span of 12 bases. This CDR3 has 15 residues. Looked up from germline, CDR1 is SQVTM and CDR2 is ANQGSEA. The CDR3 protein is CSVEDQEGYTDTQYF. CDR3 in DNA: TGCAGCGTTGAAGATCAGGAGGGATACACAGATACGCAGTATTTT.

A remark on this clonotype: A read error may explain this, as a much larger clone is one base away. This chain links TRBV11-2 with TRBJ1-5; tentatively, D is TRBD1 (5 bases). V lost 4 bases and J 8 bases, leaving 21 bases between the germline ends. Germline CDR1 is SGHAT and CDR2 is FQNNGV. CDR3 size: 16 residues. CDR3 residues: CASSWSVQANDKPQHF. The CDR3 region has the DNA TGTGCCAGCAGCTGGAGCGTACAGGCCAACGATAAGCCCCAGCATTTT.

About this clonotype: Mismatch with germline at one junction end may stem from a read error. The chain employs TRBV7-2 and TRBJ1-1, with TRBD1 as a possible D gene (5 bases). There are 15 residues in the CDR3. Germline V gene data show CDR1 as SGHTA and CDR2 as FQGNSA. CDR3 loop: CASSGLPTAGTEALF. DNA of the CDR3: TGTGCCAGCAGCGGCCTTCCGACAGCGGGCACTGAAGCTCTCTTT.

V and J are TRBV11-1 and TRBJ2-7; 16 nucleotides match TRBD2. The germline V gene has CDR1 SGHAT and CDR2 FQDESV (reference sequence). J lost 0 bases, V lost 5 bases, and 4 bases had no gene match. The CDR3 sequence is 17 residues long. The CDR3 sequence: CASSQGLAGGPSYEQYF. The CDR3 DNA follows: TGTGCCAGCAGCCAGGGACTAGCGGGGGGGCCCTCCTACGAGCAGTACTTC. Full variable domain (rest looked up from reference TRBV11-1 and TRBJ2-7): EAEVAQSPRYKITEKSQAVAFWCDPISGHATLYWYRQILGQGPELLVQFQDESVVDDSQLPKDRFSAERLKGVDSTLKIQPAELGDSAMYLCASSQGLAGGPSYEQYFGPGTRLTVT.

To note about this clonotype: A much larger clone differs by one base, so this may be a read error. This chain links TRBV9 with TRBJ2-7; D gene uncertain. The V and J ends lost 4 bases and 2 bases respectively, with 13 bases between them. CDR1 SGDLS and CDR2 YYNGEE come from the germline V gene. The CDR3 is 14 amino acids. The CDR3 here is CASSPRALAYEQYF. CDR3 coding DNA: TGTGCCAGCAGCCCCCGGGCTTTGGCCTACGAGCAGTACTTC.

This clonotype has at least ten counts. V is TRBV9 and J is TRBJ1-2; 7 bases line up with TRBD1. CDR1 SGDLS and CDR2 YYNGEE come from the germline V gene. The CDR3 spans 14 residues. V lost 4 bases, J lost 8 bases, and 11 bases stayed unmatched. The CDR3 is CASSSGGGYLGYTF. In nucleotides, the CDR3 is TGTGCCAGCAGCTCAGGGGGGGGATACTTAGGCTACACCTTC.

The genes are TRBV12-3 or TRBV12-4 and TRBJ2-3; no clear D gene. V lost 8 bases, J lost 2 bases, and 8 bases lay in between. The CDR3 runs 12 residues. The CDR3 spells CASVGYTDTQYF. The CDR3 DNA reads TGTGCCAGCGTCGGCTACACAGATACGCAGTATTTT.

The chain carries TRBV11-2 and TRBJ2-1; TRBD2 matches 9 bases. With V trimmed by 5 bases and J by 7 bases, 15 bases remained unmatched. Per germline, CDR1 SGHAT and CDR2 FQNNGV. CDR3 length: 17 residues. The CDR3 spells CASSRSLGRGGQNEQFF. CDR3 DNA: TGTGCCAGCAGCAGATCCCTAGGGCGGGGGGGCCAGAATGAGCAGTTCTTC. Full variable domain (missing parts from reference TRBV11-2 and TRBJ2-1): EAGVAQSPRYKIIEKRQSVAFWCNPISGHATLYWYQQILGQGPKLLIQFQNNGVVDDSQLPKDRFSAERLKGVDSTLKIQPAKLEDSAVYLCASSRSLGRGGQNEQFFGPGTRLTVL.

In its sample, this clonotype was seen many times. DNA of the CDR3: TGCGCCAGCAGCCCCAGGGATGGTTACACTGAAGCTTTCTTT. Translating it yields CASSPRDGYTEAFF. This chain connects TRBV4-1 to TRBJ1-1; TRBD1 might be the D (5 bases). The CDR3 is 14 amino acids. V was trimmed by 4 bases and J by 3 bases, leaving 12 bases between them. The germline CDR1 and CDR2 sequences are MGHRA and YSYEKL.

The CDR3 is CASSVDRVTDTQYF. CDR3 in DNA: TGCGCCAGCAGCGTCGACAGGGTAACAGATACGCAGTATTTT. The V gene is TRBV5-1, the J gene TRBJ2-3, with 7 bases fitting TRBD1. This CDR3 has 14 amino acids. Germline CDR1 is SGHRS and CDR2 is YFSETQ. The V gene end was trimmed by 4 bases and the J gene end by 3 bases; junction bases not matched to a gene: 5.

This rearrangement joins TRBV7-9 to TRBJ1-4, with a tentative D call TRBD1 (5 bases). CDR1 and CDR2 (germline): SEHNR, FQNEAQ (reference sequence). The length of the CDR3 is 13 residues. Between the trimmed V and J ends, which lost 3 bases and 8 bases, there was a span of 10 bases. CDR3 in DNA: TGTGCCAGCAGCTTGGGGGTTTACGAAAAACTGTTTTTT. Translation: CASSLGVYEKLFF.

This clonotype was found many times. CDR3 amino acids: CASAWGDTYEQYF. The CDR3 nucleotides read TGTGCTAGTGCCTGGGGGGATACGTACGAGCAGTACTTC. The chain uses TRBV12-5 and TRBJ2-7; D possibly corresponds to TRBD2 (6 bases). Trimming took off 7 bases at V and 4 bases at J, with 14 bases between the two ends. The CDR3 is 13 residues long. CDR1 and CDR2 from the germline V gene are LGHNT and FRNRAP.

The gene calls are TRBV19 and TRBJ2-5, with a possible D match to TRBD1 (6 bases). The CDR3 has 14 residues. Per the germline V gene, CDR1 is LNHDA and CDR2 is SQIVND (reference sequence). Deletions cut 4 bases from V and 2 bases from J, with 11 bases between. The CDR3 protein is CASSSLGQQETQYF. In nucleotides, the CDR3 is TGTGCCAGTAGTAGCCTAGGACAGCAAGAGACCCAGTACTTC. Together with reference TRBV19 and TRBJ2-5, the CDR3 gives the full variable domain: DGGITQSPKYLFRKEGQNVTLSCEQNLNHDAMYWYRQDPGQGLRLIYYSQIVNDFQKGDIAEGYSVSREKKESFPLTVTSAQKNPTAFYLCASSSLGQQETQYFGPGTRLLVL.

This clonotype was seen at least ten times. The rearrangement joins TRBV12-3 or TRBV12-4 to TRBJ1-2, with 7 bases fitting TRBD1. The V segment lost 3 bases and the J segment 5 bases; nucleotides outside the gene matches: 3. This CDR3 spans 13 amino acids. The CDR3 region has the DNA TGTGCCAGCAGTTTGGGCAGGGGGTATGGCTACACCTTC. Translating gives CASSLGRGYGYTF.

At least ten counts were recorded for this clonotype. V and J are TRBV12-3 or TRBV12-4 and TRBJ1-2, with a tentative D call TRBD1 (5 bases). V was clipped by 5 bases and J by 8 bases, with 12 bases between them. The CDR3 is 12 amino acids. CDR3 DNA sequence: TGTGCCAGCAGTGAGGGGATAGGCGGCTACACCTTC. Its translation is CASSEGIGGYTF.

The gene calls are TRBV9 and TRBJ2-2; TRBD2 is a possible D gene (6 bases). The germline V and J ends were trimmed by 4 bases and 3 bases, with 13 bases remaining between them. Per germline, CDR1 SGDLS and CDR2 YYNGEE. The CDR3 contains 15 residues. CDR3 amino acids: CASSPPGLHTGELFF. Written as DNA, the CDR3 is TGTGCCAGCAGCCCCCCGGGACTCCACACCGGGGAGCTGTTTTTT.